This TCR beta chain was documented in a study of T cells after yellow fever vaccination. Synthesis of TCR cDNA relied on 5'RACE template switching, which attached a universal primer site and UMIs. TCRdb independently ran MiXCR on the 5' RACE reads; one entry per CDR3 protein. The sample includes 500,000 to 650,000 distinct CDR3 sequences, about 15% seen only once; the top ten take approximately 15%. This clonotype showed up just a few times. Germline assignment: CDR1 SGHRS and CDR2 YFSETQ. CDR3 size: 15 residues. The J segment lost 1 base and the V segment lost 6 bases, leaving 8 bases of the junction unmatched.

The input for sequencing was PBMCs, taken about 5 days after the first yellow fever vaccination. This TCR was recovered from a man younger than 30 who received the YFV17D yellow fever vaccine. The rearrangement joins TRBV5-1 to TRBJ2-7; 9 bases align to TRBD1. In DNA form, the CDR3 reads TGCGCCAGCAAACCTTCCGGGACAGGGTCCTACGAGCAGTACTTC. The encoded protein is CASKPSGTGSYEQYF.